This TCR beta chain was recovered during a study of siplizumab effects on memory and regulatory T cells. V lost 6 bases, J lost 4 bases, and 8 bases stayed unmatched. Germline CDR1 MNHEY, CDR2 SVGAGI. The CDR3 sequence is 14 residues long. This table comes from immunoSEQ multiplex PCR, and its TCRdb copy is limited to in-frame clones, with some not included. The table includes about 120,000 clones, around 93% detected once. The chain couples TRBV6-5 to TRBJ1-2; TRBD1 aligns across 7 bases. The receptor comes from a human donor in good health. The sequenced sample was non-Treg CD4+ T cells sorted from blood. The CDR3: CASSTIGTAYGYTF. The DNA for the CDR3 is TGTGCCAGCAGCACAATTGGGACAGCCTATGGCTACACCTTC.